One and the same sample provided the 21 T cell receptor beta chains below, sequenced in a study of CD8 T cells in Susac syndrome. The RNA, 0.5 to 1 ug, was put through reverse transcription using random hexamers. MiXCR, applied by TCRdb to the immunoSEQ multiplex PCR reads, yields one record per CDR3 protein. The sample contains some 190,000 distinct CDR3 sequences, almost 96% of which appear only once. Material: CD4+ T cells from PBMCs. All receptors derive from a human donor with multiple sclerosis.

The chain carries TRBV4-3 and TRBJ2-7; 9 bases are a match to TRBD1. The CDR3 consists of 14 residues. With 3 bases clipped from V and 7 bases from J, the junction kept 7 bases outside the gene matches. Germline CDR1 LGHNA, CDR2 YSLEER. CDR3 sequence: CASSQGQGPREQYF. The CDR3 DNA reads TGCGCCAGCAGCCAGGGACAGGGACCTAGGGAGCAGTACTTC.

This chain connects TRBV7-3 to TRBJ1-1; TRBD1 might be the D (5 bases). With 5 bases removed from V and 1 base from J, the gap between germline ends came to 8 bases. This CDR3 has 13 amino acids. Germline V gene data show CDR1 as SGHTA and CDR2 as FQGTGA. CDR3 sequence reads: CASSRQPNTEAFF. CDR3 nucleotides: TGTGCCAGCAGCAGACAGCCGAACACTGAAGCTTTCTTT.

The chain is built from TRBV5-1 and TRBJ2-1, with TRBD2 identical over 8 bases. J gave up 5 bases and V 4 bases, and 17 bases lay outside the gene matches. Germline lookup yields CDR1 SGHRS and CDR2 YFSETQ. The CDR3 contains 18 residues. The CDR3 DNA sequence: TGCGCCAGCAGCCCCATTCCGGGGACTAGTCCCCAGAACAATGAGCAGTTCTTC. It is translated as CASSPIPGTSPQNNEQFF.

The chain couples TRBV30 to TRBJ2-5; 8 bases map to TRBD1. This CDR3 is built from 11 residues. J was trimmed by 4 bases and V by 5 bases; bases with no gene match: 0. Germline-derived CDR1 and CDR2 are GTSNPN and SVGIG (reference sequence). The CDR3 DNA reads TGTGCCTGGGGGACAGGAGAGACCCAGTACTTC. This gives the protein CAWGTGETQYF.

The V and J genes are TRBV19 and TRBJ1-1, with a tentative D call TRBD1 (5 bases). Trimming pared 4 bases from V and 1 base from J, leaving 16 bases between. Germline CDR1 reads LNHDA; CDR2 reads SQIVND (reference sequence). This CDR3 has 16 amino acids. CDR3 DNA: TGTGCCAGTAGTACGGGTGAAGGCGGGGCGAACACTGAAGCTTTCTTT. This encodes CASSTGEGGANTEAFF.

The chain has TRBV25-1 and TRBJ2-3; tentative D call: TRBD2 (5 bases). Trimming left V 4 bases short and J 0 bases short, with 8 bases between. The CDR3 covers 14 residues. Per the germline V gene, CDR1 is MGHDK and CDR2 is SYGVNS. The CDR3 bases are TGTGCCAGCAGTGCCGGACTGAGCACAGATACGCAGTATTTT. Translating gives CASSAGLSTDTQYF.

The chain recombines TRBV13 with TRBJ2-7; possible D gene TRBD2, 7 bases. The V gene's germline CDR1 is PRHDT and CDR2 FYEKMQ (reference sequence). The CDR3 is made up of 19 amino acids. V was shortened by 5 bases and J by 4 bases, with 30 bases between the two germline ends. The CDR3: CASSPRRQAKRGGRYEQYF. The CDR3 nucleotides are TGTGCCAGCAGCCCCCGCAGACAGGCAAAGCGGGGAGGAAGGTACGAGCAGTACTTC.

This clonotype was picked up one time. The rearrangement uses TRBV5-6 and TRBJ2-6; D might be TRBD1 (5 bases). The V and J ends lost 1 base and 0 bases respectively, with 14 bases between them. The CDR3 runs 18 residues. Germline-derived CDR1 and CDR2 are SGHDT and YYEEEE. CDR3 protein: CASSLLRDRHSGANVLTF. The DNA for the CDR3 is TGTGCCAGCAGCTTGTTAAGAGACAGACACTCTGGGGCCAACGTCCTGACTTTC. The full variable domain, with the rest looked up from reference TRBV5-6 and TRBJ2-6, is DAGVTQSPTHLIKTRGQQVTLRCSPKSGHDTVSWYQQALGQGPQFIFQYYEEEERQRGNFPDRFSGHQFPNYSSELNVNALLLGDSALYLCASSLLRDRHSGANVLTFGAGSRLTVL.

The chain links TRBV6-2 or TRBV6-3 to TRBJ1-1; D uncertain. The CDR3 sequence is 15 residues long. Germline V gene sequence: CDR1 MNHEY, CDR2 SVGEGT. V lost 7 bases and J lost 4, with 19 bases in between. CDR3 in amino acids: CASTDPSSRRTEAFF. The CDR3 DNA is TGTGCCAGCACCGACCCCTCCTCTCGGCGCACTGAAGCTTTCTTT.

This clonotype occurred once. The chain links TRBV5-1 to TRBJ2-1; TRBD2 is a possible D gene (5 bases). This CDR3 has 13 amino acids. V was pared by 2 bases and J by 4 bases, with 7 bases between. The germline CDR1 and CDR2 sequences are SGHRS and YFSETQ. In DNA, the CDR3 is TGCGCCAGCAGCTTCGGGGATTACAATGAGCAGTTCTTC. This sequence encodes CASSFGDYNEQFF.

The rearrangement joins TRBV30 to TRBJ1-5; D not resolved. CDR3 length: 13 residues. Looked up from germline, CDR1 is GTSNPN and CDR2 is SVGIG (reference sequence). The germline V and J ends were trimmed by 1 base and 3 bases, with 7 bases remaining between them. CDR3 sequence (DNA): TGTGCCTGGAGTGCTGGGAACAATCAGCCCCAGCATTTT. It codes for CAWSAGNNQPQHF.

The V and J genes are TRBV19 and TRBJ1-1; unclear D gene. The CDR3 is 14 amino acids. From germline, CDR1 is LNHDA and CDR2 SQIVND (reference sequence). Trimming shortened V by 0 bases and J by 3 bases, and 8 bases separated the two germline ends. CDR3 sequence (DNA): TGTGCCAGTAGTATAGAGAAGGGTGACACTGAAGCTTTCTTT. Translating gives CASSIEKGDTEAFF.

The chain has TRBV20-1 and TRBJ2-7, with 7 bases that match TRBD1. The CDR3 totals 15 residues. CDR1 is DFQATT and CDR2 is SNEGSKA in the germline V gene (reference sequence). Trimming removed 0 bases from V and 2 bases from J; junction bases left unmatched: 7. The CDR3 sequence is CSARDSTGSPYEQYF. Written as DNA, the CDR3 is TGCAGTGCTAGAGACTCGACAGGGAGCCCCTACGAGCAGTACTTC.

This clonotype was counted once. J is TRBJ2-2 and V is TRBV24-1, with TRBD2 identical over 7 bases. The CDR3 is 13 amino acids. The ends lost 9 bases at V and 3 bases at J; junction bases unmatched: 3. Germline lookup yields CDR1 KGHDR and CDR2 SFDVKD. The DNA of the CDR3 is TGTGCCACCGGTCGGGGGGACACCGGGGAGCTGTTTTTT. It encodes CATGRGDTGELFF.

V gene TRBV6-2 or TRBV6-3 combines with J gene TRBJ1-1; perhaps TRBD1 as D (5 bases). Per germline, CDR1 MNHEY and CDR2 SVGEGT. Trimming pared 7 bases from V and 4 bases from J, leaving 19 bases between. This CDR3 comprises 15 residues. The CDR3 nucleotides are TGTGCCAGCACCCTCTTATCCGGGGGGGGCACTGAAGCTTTCTTT. Translation: CASTLLSGGGTEAFF.

In its sample, this clonotype was seen a few times. The chain recombines TRBV3-1 with TRBJ2-7; weak D call: TRBD2 (6 bases). CDR1 and CDR2 (germline): LGHDT, YNNKEL (reference sequence). The ends were cut back, 8 bases at V and 2 bases at J, with 13 bases in the middle. The CDR3 loop spans 13 amino acids. The CDR3 here is CASGARGTYEQYF. The CDR3 DNA sequence: TGTGCCAGCGGGGCGCGGGGAACCTACGAGCAGTACTTC.

The chain is built from TRBV4-3 and TRBJ2-1, with 7 nucleotides matching TRBD1. The CDR3 extends over 17 amino acids. Losses at the gene ends were 5 bases for V and 2 bases for J; bases not matched to a gene: 12. CDR1 LGHNA and CDR2 YSLEER come from the germline V gene. The chain's CDR3 is CASSVTIADRAYNEQFF. CDR3 nucleotide sequence: TGCGCCAGCAGCGTTACGATAGCCGACAGGGCCTACAATGAGCAGTTCTTC.

V usage is TRBV30 and J usage is TRBJ1-1; D call uncertain. The CDR3 extends over 13 amino acids. Germline CDR1 reads GTSNPN; CDR2 reads SVGIG (reference sequence). The germline V and J ends were trimmed by 0 bases and 5 bases, with 10 bases remaining between them. CDR3 region: CAWSVLPQTEAFF. In nucleotides, the CDR3 is TGTGCCTGGAGTGTACTTCCCCAGACTGAAGCTTTCTTT.

This clonotype was detected once. The chain uses TRBV29-1 and TRBJ2-7; D remains ambiguous. Trimming cost V 7 bases and J 6 bases, with 13 bases left between them. Germline V gives CDR1 SQVTM, CDR2 ANQGSEA. There are 11 residues in the CDR3. CDR3 protein: CSATDLLEQYF. The CDR3, as DNA: TGCAGCGCTACGGATCTGCTCGAGCAGTACTTC.

This clonotype was detected once. CDR3 amino acids: CASSGGNNYGYTF. The DNA for the CDR3 is TGTGCCAGCAGCGGAGGAAATAACTATGGCTACACCTTC. The rearrangement links TRBV3-1 to TRBJ1-2; no reliable D call. Trimming took off 5 bases at V and 1 base at J, with 8 bases between the two ends. The V gene's germline CDR1 is LGHDT and CDR2 YNNKEL (reference sequence). The length of the CDR3 is 13 residues. Drawing the rest from reference TRBV3-1 and TRBJ1-2, the complete variable domain is DTAVSQTPKYLVTQMGNDKSIKCEQNLGHDTMYWYKQDSKKFLKIMFSYNNKELIINETVPNRFSPKSPDKAHLNLHINSLELGDSAVYFCASSGGNNYGYTFGSGTRLTVV.

The rearrangement uses TRBV20-1 and TRBJ1-6; 8 nucleotides agree with TRBD1. Germline-derived CDR1 and CDR2 are DFQATT and SNEGSKA (reference sequence). Unmatched junction bases numbered 9, after V lost 3 bases and J lost 8 bases. There are 15 residues in the CDR3. The CDR3 reads CSASQTTGEHSPLHF. As DNA, the CDR3 is TGCAGTGCTAGTCAGACGACAGGGGAGCATTCACCCCTCCACTTT.